Shown below are 25 T cell receptor beta chains from a single sample sequenced in a study of blood T cell repertoires in COVID-19. Some clones are missing from TCRdb's copy, which holds only in-frame ones; the method was immunoSEQ multiplex PCR. The sample has around 270,000 clones, 84% seen once. Specimen: peripheral blood. These receptors were collected from a woman aged 40 to 55 who had recovered from COVID-19.

The rearrangement links TRBV5-4 to TRBJ2-3; no clear D gene. V was trimmed by 9 bases and J by 4 bases, leaving 12 bases between them. The CDR3 is made up of 12 amino acids. Germline lookup yields CDR1 SGHNT and CDR2 YYREEE (reference sequence). The CDR3, as DNA: TGTGCCATGACAAGGCAGTCAGATACGCAGTATTTT. Amino acid sequence: CAMTRQSDTQYF.

The rearrangement joins TRBV15 to TRBJ2-3, with D possibly TRBD1 on 6 matching bases. Germline loops: CDR1 LNHNV, CDR2 YYDKDF (reference sequence). With 5 bases removed from V and 4 bases from J, the gap between germline ends came to 16 bases. This CDR3 spans 15 amino acids. The CDR3, as DNA: TGTGCCACCAGCGGGAAACAGGGCCCAGCAGATACGCAGTATTTT. Translated, it gives CATSGKQGPADTQYF. The variable domain in full, completed from reference TRBV15 and TRBJ2-3, reads DAMVIQNPRYQVTQFGKPVTLSCSQTLNHNVMYWYQQKSSQAPKLLFHYYDKDFNNEADTPDNFQSRRPNTSFCFLDIRSPGLGDTAMYLCATSGKQGPADTQYFGPGTRLTVL.

The chain couples TRBV7-9 to TRBJ1-1; D may be TRBD1 (5 bases). The CDR3 length is 12 residues. Trimming stripped 7 bases from V and 4 bases from J, with 10 bases between. The germline V gene encodes CDR1 SEHNR and CDR2 FQNEAQ (reference sequence). DNA of the CDR3: TGTGCCAGCACCAGGGACTCCACTGAAGCTTTCTTT. Translation gives CASTRDSTEAFF.

V is TRBV28 and J is TRBJ1-3; TRBD1 might be the D (5 bases). This CDR3 spans 15 amino acids. Germline CDR1 is MDHEN and CDR2 is SYDVKM. Trimming pared 5 bases from V and 2 bases from J, leaving 13 bases between. In nucleotides, the CDR3 is TGTGCCAGCAGTGCGGGGGGGGTCGCTGGAAACACCATATATTTT. It encodes CASSAGGVAGNTIYF.

The chain has TRBV28 and TRBJ1-6; a possible D gene is TRBD1 (5 bases). V gave up 3 bases and J gave up 10 bases, with 16 bases separating them. The CDR3 is 15 residues long. Germline CDR1 is MDHEN and CDR2 is SYDVKM. This CDR3 is CASSFHDSPVSPLHF. As DNA, the CDR3 is TGTGCCAGCAGTTTCCACGACAGTCCTGTCTCACCCCTCCACTTT.

This clone was seen a single time. This chain uses TRBV6-5 with TRBJ2-2; TRBD1 matches 7 bases. Germline-derived CDR1 and CDR2 are MNHEY and SVGAGI. V was pared by 4 bases and J by 4 bases, with 6 bases of the junction left unmatched. The CDR3 contains 15 residues. The CDR3 coding sequence is TGTGCCAGCAGTTCAAGGACAGGCGGCACCGGGGAGCTGTTTTTT. Translating gives CASSSRTGGTGELFF.

The chain combines TRBV3-1 (or the pseudogene TRBV3-2) with TRBJ1-1; 10 bases fit TRBD1. Trimming cost V 1 base and J 5 bases; bases outside gene matches: 1. The CDR3 has 14 residues. Germline V gene data show CDR1 as LGHDT and CDR2 as YNNKEL (reference sequence). CDR3: CASSQAGQGTEAFF. The CDR3 DNA sequence: TGTGCCAGCAGCCAAGCGGGACAGGGGACTGAAGCTTTCTTT.

The chain joins TRBV30 to TRBJ1-1; D is perhaps TRBD1 (6 bases). The CDR3 runs 13 residues. V was cut by 4 bases and J by 1 base, with 10 bases left in between. CDR1 is GTSNPN and CDR2 is SVGIG in the germline V gene (reference sequence). As DNA, the CDR3 is TGTGCCTGGAACCCGGGACAGAACACTGAAGCTTTCTTT. Protein: CAWNPGQNTEAFF.

The gene calls are TRBV7-9 and TRBJ1-4; 11 nucleotides line up with TRBD1. CDR3 size: 16 residues. Germline CDR1 is SEHNR and CDR2 is FQNEAQ (reference sequence). Trimming took 5 bases from V and 4 from J; bases not matched to a gene: 6. CDR3 region: CASSPDRGPINEKLFF. Here the CDR3 DNA reads TGTGCCAGCAGCCCGGACAGGGGGCCCATTAATGAAAAACTGTTTTTT.

The rearrangement links TRBV19 to TRBJ1-4; D is possibly TRBD1 (5 bases). Germline V CDR1 and CDR2: LNHDA, SQIVND (reference sequence). CDR3 length: 15 amino acids. V lost 6 bases and J 4 bases, leaving 15 bases between the germline ends. The CDR3 region is CASSSPQQGNEKLFF. CDR3 sequence (DNA): TGTGCCAGTAGCAGCCCACAGCAGGGTAATGAAAAACTGTTTTTT.

The chain joins TRBV7-9 to TRBJ2-7, with TRBD2 identical over 9 bases. This CDR3 region has 14 residues. J gave up 4 bases and V 5 bases, and 6 bases lay outside the gene matches. Looked up from germline, CDR1 is SEHNR and CDR2 is FQNEAQ (reference sequence). The CDR3 bases are TGTGCCAGCAGCGAAGGACTAGCGAGGTACGAGCAGTACTTC. Protein: CASSEGLARYEQYF.

V usage is TRBV3-1 (or the pseudogene TRBV3-2) and J usage is TRBJ2-5; 11 bases map to TRBD2. The CDR3 consists of 14 residues. Germline CDR1 and CDR2: LGHDT and YNNKEL (reference sequence). V was pared by 5 bases and J by 5 bases, with 4 bases of the junction left unmatched. The CDR3 DNA is TGTGCCAGCAGCACACTAGCGGGGGACGAGACCCAGTACTTC. It specifies CASSTLAGDETQYF.

The V call is TRBV2, the J call TRBJ1-2; tentative D call: TRBD1 (5 bases). The germline V gene has CDR1 SNHLY and CDR2 FYNNEI. CDR3 length equals 14 residues. Trimming shortened V by 0 bases and J by 11 bases, and 16 bases separated the two germline ends. The chain's CDR3 is CASSEALQGLGYTF. In DNA form, the CDR3 reads TGTGCCAGCAGTGAAGCGCTTCAGGGTCTCGGGTACACCTTC.

The J gene is TRBJ1-2, the V gene TRBV2; 8 bases match TRBD1. The CDR3 is 12 amino acids. J was trimmed by 4 bases and V by 10 bases; bases with no gene match: 5. Germline CDR1 and CDR2: SNHLY and FYNNEI. Here the CDR3 DNA reads TGTGCCACCCGGACAGGGATCTATGGCTACACCTTC. It specifies CATRTGIYGYTF.

The J gene is TRBJ2-5, the V gene TRBV3-1 (or the pseudogene TRBV3-2); 11 bases map to TRBD2. The germline V gene has CDR1 LGHDT and CDR2 YNNKEL (reference sequence). With V trimmed by 4 bases and J by 5 bases, 9 bases remained unmatched. The CDR3 consists of 16 residues. The CDR3 reads CASSPTRASGGETQYF. For the CDR3, the DNA is TGTGCCAGCAGCCCAACCAGAGCTAGCGGGGGGGAGACCCAGTACTTC.

The genes are TRBV5-1 and TRBJ1-4; the D gene is possibly TRBD1 (5 bases). Germline V gene lookup returns CDR1 SGHRS and CDR2 YFSETQ. CDR3 length: 14 residues. V gave up 7 bases and J gave up 0 bases, with 10 bases separating them. The CDR3 nucleotides read TGCGCCAGCGCCCCCAGGGCAACTAATGAAAAACTGTTTTTT. It encodes CASAPRATNEKLFF.

The chain employs TRBV7-9 and TRBJ2-7, with D unresolved. The CDR3 runs 14 residues. Germline V gives CDR1 SEHNR, CDR2 FQNEAQ (reference sequence). Trimming cost V 5 bases and J 2 bases, with 13 bases left between them. This CDR3 reads CASSPNLGPYEQYF. CDR3 sequence (DNA): TGTGCCAGCAGCCCAAACTTGGGCCCCTACGAGCAGTACTTC.

This clone occurred once. The chain carries TRBV9 and TRBJ2-1; 7 bases are a match to TRBD1. The V gene end was trimmed by 3 bases and the J gene end by 5 bases; junction bases not matched to a gene: 8. The CDR3 spans 15 residues. The germline V gene encodes CDR1 SGDLS and CDR2 YYNGEE. The CDR3 region has the DNA TGTGCCAGCAGCGCAGCAGGACAGGCCCACAATGAGCAGTTCTTC. Translated, it gives CASSAAGQAHNEQFF.

The chain joins TRBV7-6 to TRBJ2-5; D not resolved. Germline CDR1 and CDR2: SGHVS and FNYEAQ. This CDR3 region has 14 residues. V was clipped by 5 bases and J by 4 bases, with 14 bases between them. The CDR3 sequence: CASSVGATAETQYF. DNA of the CDR3: TGTGCCAGCAGCGTAGGTGCTACAGCAGAGACCCAGTACTTC.

The V and J genes are TRBV12-3 or TRBV12-4 and TRBJ1-1; D remains ambiguous. The CDR3 totals 13 residues. V gave up 3 bases and J gave up 3 bases, with 8 bases separating them. The CDR3 reads CASSFGRDTEAFF. The CDR3 DNA sequence: TGTGCCAGCAGTTTCGGGCGGGACACTGAAGCTTTCTTT.

V is TRBV7-9 and J is TRBJ1-4; D perhaps matches TRBD1 (5 bases). Germline CDR1 and CDR2: SEHNR and FQNEAQ (reference sequence). The CDR3 consists of 15 residues. V dropped 6 bases and J dropped 2 bases, with 13 bases sitting between them. The CDR3 bases are TGTGCCAGCAGATCCCAGGGTTACACTAATGAAAAACTGTTTTTT. The encoded protein is CASRSQGYTNEKLFF.

This chain uses TRBV29-1 with TRBJ2-3, with no clear D. The germline gives CDR1 SQVTM, CDR2 ANQGSEA. The CDR3 covers 13 residues. V lost 4 bases to trimming and J lost 2 bases, with 10 bases between them. The CDR3 here is CSVASQITDTQYF. DNA for the CDR3: TGCAGCGTTGCCTCGCAGATCACAGATACGCAGTATTTT.

The chain is built from TRBV6-5 and TRBJ1-2; 9 bases are a match to TRBD1. The trim removed 6 bases at V and 8 bases at J, leaving 13 bases unmatched. CDR3 length: 15 residues. CDR1 is MNHEY and CDR2 is SVGAGI in the germline V gene. CDR3 residues: CASSPPRDRVSGYTF. The CDR3 DNA reads TGTGCCAGCAGCCCCCCCCGGGACAGGGTGAGCGGCTACACCTTC.

This clone was observed a single time. This chain links TRBV5-1 with TRBJ1-4; 9 bases agree with TRBD1. This CDR3 is 16 amino acids long. Per germline, CDR1 SGHRS and CDR2 YFSETQ. V shed 3 bases, J shed 6 bases, and the junction held 9 bases outside the gene matches. The CDR3 DNA follows: TGCGCCAGCAGCTCCCAAGCCGGGACAGGGTATGAAAAACTGTTTTTT. Protein sequence: CASSSQAGTGYEKLFF.

The genes are TRBV20-1 and TRBJ1-6; D gene unclear. This CDR3 spans 12 amino acids. Per germline, CDR1 DFQATT and CDR2 SNEGSKA (reference sequence). V was pared by 3 bases and J by 7 bases, with 7 bases between. CDR3 DNA: TGCAGTGCTAGTACGGGGAATTCACCCCTCCACTTT. Its translation is CSASTGNSPLHF.